The source of this T cell receptor (beta chain) is a study of OX40 agonist ivuxolimab in advanced cancers. In the study overall: Ivuxolimab was delivered to patients intravenously every 2 weeks at doses spanning 0.01 to 10 mg/kg. Enrolled patients in dose escalation had cancers that were hepatocellular carcinoma, melanoma, renal cell or head and neck cancer. Study observations and caveats: Also showing low normalized T-cell clonal expansion were some of the nonresponders. The study found that CD8+ T cells averaged more expanded clones than CD4+.

Germline trimming cut 6 bases from V and 7 bases from J; bases unmatched to any gene: 5. CDR1 DFQATT and CDR2 SNEGSKA come from the germline V gene (reference sequence). CDR3 length equals 11 residues. For this clone: The antigen is not known.

Generated by immunoSEQ multiplex PCR, the TCRdb table keeps only in-frame clones and is missing some. The sample has around 66,000 clones, roughly 85% seen once. The chain recombines TRBV20-1 with TRBJ1-2; 7 bases map to TRBD1. The receptor was isolated from an adult with an advanced solid tumor such as melanoma, head and neck, liver or kidney cancer. Specimen: CD4+ or CD8+ T cells sorted from blood, collected in a trial of the OX40 agonist ivuxolimab. The DNA for the CDR3 is TGCAGTGCCCCAGGGGGTGCTGGCTACACCTTC. This sequence encodes CSAPGGAGYTF.